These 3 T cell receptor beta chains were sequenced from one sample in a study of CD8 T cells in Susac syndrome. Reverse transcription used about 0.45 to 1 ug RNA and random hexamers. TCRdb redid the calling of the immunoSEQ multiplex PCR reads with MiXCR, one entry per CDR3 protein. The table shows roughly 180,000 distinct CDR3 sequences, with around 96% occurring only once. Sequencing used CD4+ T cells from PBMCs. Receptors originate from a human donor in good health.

The CDR3 loop reads CSARKSGNTGELFF. CDR3 coding DNA: TGCAGTGCTAGGAAAAGCGGGAACACCGGGGAGCTGTTTTTT. The chain links TRBV20-1 to TRBJ2-2, with D tentatively TRBD2 (5 bases). The length of the CDR3 is 14 residues. Germline CDR1 and CDR2: DFQATT and SNEGSKA (reference sequence). V was trimmed by 3 bases and J by 1 base, leaving 9 bases between them.

CDR3 protein: CASSGRPIPEQFF. The CDR3 region has the DNA TGTGCCAGCAGCGGTAGACCTATACCTGAGCAGTTCTTC. This chain links TRBV7-2 with TRBJ2-1; no reliable D call. Germline V gene data show CDR1 as SGHTA and CDR2 as FQGNSA. Trimming removed 5 bases from V and 9 bases from J, with 14 bases in between. CDR3 length: 13 residues.

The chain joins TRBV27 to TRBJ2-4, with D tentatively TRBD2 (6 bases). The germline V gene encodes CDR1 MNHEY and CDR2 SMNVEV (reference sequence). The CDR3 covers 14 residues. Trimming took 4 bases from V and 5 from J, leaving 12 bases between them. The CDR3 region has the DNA TGTGCCAGCAGTTCCACGGGACTGCAAAACATTCAGTACTTC. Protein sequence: CASSSTGLQNIQYF.